The TCR beta chain described here comes from a study of beta chain features in type 1 diabetes. Sorting with CD45RO/CCR7/CD25/CD127/CD95/CD27 yielded naive, central memory, regulatory and stem-like memory CD4+ cells. The length of the CDR3 is 15 residues. V was clipped by 6 bases and J by 4 bases; unmatched bases: 14. Germline V CDR1 and CDR2: SQVTM, ANQGSEA. Points on this clone: Its target is not known.

Broader study findings: Moderate but significant shortening of TCRB CDR3s was recorded in all four CD4+ subsets from Type 1 diabetes patients. Patients showed naive, central memory and Treg TCRB repertoires that appeared more similar than those of healthy donors.

What was sequenced were expressed TCRB transcripts, since all of the isolated RNA had been reverse transcribed. Sequencing was performed with immunoSEQ multiplex PCR; in TCRdb, only in-frame clones are kept and a portion is missing. The sample lists approximately 340,000 clones; around 16% were seen once. Sequencing was performed on naive CD4+ T cells from blood. The chain has TRBV29-1 and TRBJ2-5; 7 positions match TRBD2. The sequence was obtained from a woman younger than 35 in good health. CDR3 DNA sequence: TGCAGCGTCCTTGGAGGGAGGGCCTTTGGAGAGACCCAGTACTTC. Translation: CSVLGGRAFGETQYF.